This T cell receptor (beta chain) was retrieved from a study of blood T cell repertoires in COVID-19. Whole-study context: Sites across the United States, Italy and Spain contributed samples from acute and convalescent COVID-19. PBMCs, B-cell-depleted T cells, or T cells provided the cDNA or gDNA that made up the material.

V was clipped by 5 bases and J by 5 bases, with 22 bases between them. The CDR3 is 17 residues long. Germline lookup yields CDR1 SGHTA and CDR2 FQGNSA. Per the authors' pipeline: Amplifying reference gene primers gave estimates of nucleated cell counts. The repertoire was sequenced with immunoSEQ multiplex PCR; TCRdb's copy has only in-frame clones and lacks some. V, J and clone size are those of that table, while D and trimming were read from the DNA. The sample has about 400,000 clones; around 89% are singletons. This receptor was taken from a woman aged 30 to 39 with acute or convalescent COVID-19. The sequencing sample was made of peripheral blood. The chain couples TRBV7-2 to TRBJ1-3; D possibly corresponds to TRBD1 (6 bases). This CDR3 is CASSGGGTRDNRNTIYF. The CDR3, as DNA: TGTGCCAGCAGCGGGGGGGGGACCCGGGACAACCGAAACACCATATATTTT.